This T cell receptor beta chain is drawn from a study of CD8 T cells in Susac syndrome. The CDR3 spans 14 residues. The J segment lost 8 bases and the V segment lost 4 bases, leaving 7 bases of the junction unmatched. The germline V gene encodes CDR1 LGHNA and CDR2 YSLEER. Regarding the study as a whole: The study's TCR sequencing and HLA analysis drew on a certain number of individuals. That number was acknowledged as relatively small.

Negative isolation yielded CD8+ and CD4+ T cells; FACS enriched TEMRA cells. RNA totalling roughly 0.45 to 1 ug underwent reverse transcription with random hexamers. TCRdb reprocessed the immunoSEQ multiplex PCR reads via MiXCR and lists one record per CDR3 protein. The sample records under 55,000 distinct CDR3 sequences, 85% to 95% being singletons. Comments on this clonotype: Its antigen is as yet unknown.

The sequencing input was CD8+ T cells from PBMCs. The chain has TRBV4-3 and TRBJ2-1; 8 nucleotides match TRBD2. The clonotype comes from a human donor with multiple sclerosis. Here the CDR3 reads CASSPVAGRDEQFF. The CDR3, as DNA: TGCGCCAGCAGCCCTGTAGCGGGGAGGGATGAGCAGTTCTTC.